This is a list of T cell receptor beta chains from one sample in a study of T-cell memory formation after mild COVID-19. TCRdb re-derived calls from the 5' RACE reads in MiXCR, one entry per CDR3 protein. The sample holds around 320,000 distinct CDR3 sequences, roughly an eighth seen once. Input material: PBMCs or a T cell subset sorted from them (not recorded which). The receptors originated from a man aged 18 to 30 who had mild COVID-19 (a few samples of this study predate the infection). Cell type and time point are not known. CDR3s include the opening cysteine and the closing phenylalanine or tryptophan. D genes are given only for firm matches.

v_call	j_call	d_call	cdr3_aa
TRBV19	TRBJ2-1	.	CASSGGPSDEQFF
TRBV18	TRBJ1-4	TRBD1	CASSRPGQGAVIGEKLFF
TRBV7-7	TRBJ2-5	TRBD2	CASSRSTSGDSQETQYF
TRBV27	TRBJ2-7	.	CASSFLGGRSSYEQYF
TRBV27	TRBJ1-1	TRBD1	CASSWTGSTEAFF
TRBV27	TRBJ1-4	TRBD1	CASSSPGTGDEKLFF
TRBV19	TRBJ2-1	TRBD2	CATLSGANYNEQFF
TRBV5-1	TRBJ2-5	.	CASSLAVDTVQYF
TRBV20-1	TRBJ1-5	TRBD1	CSATGSVWNQPQHF
TRBV19	TRBJ2-7	.	CASSPYGSSYEQYF
TRBV4-1	TRBJ2-1	.	CASSRPTVSSYNEQFF
TRBV6-5	TRBJ2-1	.	CASSNSGSGEQFF
TRBV5-6	TRBJ1-2	TRBD1	CASSSQGFYGYTF
TRBV15	TRBJ2-3	.	CATSSGGSTDTQYF
TRBV24-1	TRBJ2-5	.	CATSDFVETQYF
TRBV5-1	TRBJ2-3	.	CASSLPGAPRDTQYF
TRBV18	TRBJ2-3	TRBD1	CASIKDRGTDTQYF
TRBV5-8	TRBJ1-2	.	CASSKDGHYGYTF
TRBV30	TRBJ1-2	TRBD1	CAWDRQGSYGYTF
TRBV2	TRBJ2-7	TRBD1	CASRRTGRYEQYF
TRBV12-3/TRBV12-4	TRBJ2-7	.	CASSLEGPDEQYF
TRBV11-3	TRBJ2-1	.	CASSASANNEQFF
TRBV29-1	TRBJ2-1	.	CSAPGEAYNEQFF
TRBV20-1	TRBJ2-1	TRBD2	CSARAGGGPAQFF
TRBV20-1	TRBJ2-3	.	CSAMPPHFTDTQYF
TRBV29-1	TRBJ2-7	TRBD1	CSAVNLQGKGQYF
TRBV19	TRBJ2-3	TRBD1	CASRDRGSDTQYF
TRBV12-3/TRBV12-4	TRBJ2-1	.	CASGAGLGNEQFF
TRBV20-1	TRBJ1-1	.	CSARDRGGVGADEAFF
TRBV20-1	TRBJ1-1	TRBD1	CSARAPGQAGTLAAFF
TRBV6-5	TRBJ1-1	.	CASSIGGFEAFF
TRBV6-5	TRBJ1-2	TRBD1	CASSSTTGWTYGYTF
TRBV20-1	TRBJ2-5	TRBD2	CSARLAGSWEETQYF
TRBV12-3/TRBV12-4	TRBJ2-3	.	CASSTTRTDTQYF
TRBV18	TRBJ2-7	.	CASSPGIVEYEQYF
TRBV29-1	TRBJ2-2	.	CSAEGIGGVTGELFF
TRBV28	TRBJ2-5	TRBD2	CAESGGGPGLKTQYF
TRBV6-2/TRBV6-3	TRBJ1-1	.	CASSQREGLAFF
TRBV4-3	TRBJ2-1	.	CASSPDRSPYNEQFF
TRBV6-5	TRBJ1-1	.	CASSQRGATEAFF
TRBV20-1	TRBJ2-3	.	CSARERVTDTQYF
TRBV7-3	TRBJ2-5	TRBD2	CASSSGLLAGGQETQYF
TRBV20-1	TRBJ2-1	.	CSAREVLGAGAINEQFF
TRBV6-5	TRBJ1-2	TRBD1	CASTQSLTGGGYTF
TRBV6-1	TRBJ2-7	TRBD1	CASSEYPGGTRYEQYF
TRBV24-1	TRBJ1-2	TRBD1	CATSDYRGPEESGYTF
TRBV12-3/TRBV12-4	TRBJ1-2	.	CASSLGVYGYTF
TRBV5-1	TRBJ2-1	TRBD1	CASSSLGQGYNEQFF
TRBV4-2	TRBJ2-6	.	CASSQDPDGSGANVLTF
TRBV5-1	TRBJ2-2	TRBD2	CASSLVGTSGTGELFF
TRBV4-3	TRBJ1-2	.	CASSQDIGVVYGYTF
TRBV20-1	TRBJ1-1	TRBD1	CSVPKQGAGTEAFF
TRBV7-9	TRBJ1-5	.	CASSYSGRNQPQHF